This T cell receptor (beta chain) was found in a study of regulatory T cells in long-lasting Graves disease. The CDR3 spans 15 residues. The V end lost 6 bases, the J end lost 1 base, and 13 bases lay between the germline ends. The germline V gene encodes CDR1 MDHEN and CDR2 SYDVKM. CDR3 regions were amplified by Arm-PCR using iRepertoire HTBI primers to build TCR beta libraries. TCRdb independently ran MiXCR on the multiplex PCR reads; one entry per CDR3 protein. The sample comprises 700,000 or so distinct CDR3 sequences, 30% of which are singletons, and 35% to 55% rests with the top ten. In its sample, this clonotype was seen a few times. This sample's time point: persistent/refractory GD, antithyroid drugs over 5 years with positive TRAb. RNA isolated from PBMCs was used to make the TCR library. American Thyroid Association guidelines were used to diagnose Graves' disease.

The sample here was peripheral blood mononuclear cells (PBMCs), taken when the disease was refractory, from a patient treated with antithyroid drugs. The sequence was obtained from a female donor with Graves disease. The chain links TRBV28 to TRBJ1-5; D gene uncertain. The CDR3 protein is CASRPSGRSNQPQHF. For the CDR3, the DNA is TGTGCCAGCAGACCCTCGGGCAGGAGCAATCAGCCCCAGCATTTT.